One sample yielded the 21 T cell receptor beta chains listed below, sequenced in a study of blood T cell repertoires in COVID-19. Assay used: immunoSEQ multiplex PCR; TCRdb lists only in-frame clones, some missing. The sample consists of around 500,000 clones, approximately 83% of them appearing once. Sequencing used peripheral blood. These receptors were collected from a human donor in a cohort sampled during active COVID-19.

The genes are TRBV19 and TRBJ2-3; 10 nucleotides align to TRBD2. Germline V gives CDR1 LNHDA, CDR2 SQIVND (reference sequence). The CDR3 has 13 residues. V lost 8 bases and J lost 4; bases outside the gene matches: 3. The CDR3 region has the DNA TGTGCCAGTTCTAGCGGGAGCGCAGATACGCAGTATTTT. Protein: CASSSGSADTQYF.

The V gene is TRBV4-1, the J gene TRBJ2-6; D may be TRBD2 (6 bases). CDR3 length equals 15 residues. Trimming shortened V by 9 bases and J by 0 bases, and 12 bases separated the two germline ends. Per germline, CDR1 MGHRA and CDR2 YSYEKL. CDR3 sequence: CASTAGLSGANVLTF. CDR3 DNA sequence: TGCGCCAGTACGGCGGGACTCTCTGGGGCCAACGTCCTGACTTTC.

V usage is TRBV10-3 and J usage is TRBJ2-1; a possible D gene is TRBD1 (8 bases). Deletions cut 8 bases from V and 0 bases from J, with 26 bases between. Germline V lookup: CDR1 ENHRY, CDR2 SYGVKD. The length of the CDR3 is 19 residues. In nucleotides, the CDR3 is TGTGCCATCCGGACCACACAGGGGGAGGGAGGGATCTCCTACAATGAGCAGTTCTTC. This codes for CAIRTTQGEGGISYNEQFF.

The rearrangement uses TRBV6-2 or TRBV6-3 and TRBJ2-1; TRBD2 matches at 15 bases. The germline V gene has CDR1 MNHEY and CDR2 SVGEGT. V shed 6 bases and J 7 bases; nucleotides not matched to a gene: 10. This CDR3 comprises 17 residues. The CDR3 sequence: CASSLGLAGGKGNEQFF. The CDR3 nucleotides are TGTGCCAGCAGCCTCGGACTAGCGGGAGGGAAAGGTAATGAGCAGTTCTTC.

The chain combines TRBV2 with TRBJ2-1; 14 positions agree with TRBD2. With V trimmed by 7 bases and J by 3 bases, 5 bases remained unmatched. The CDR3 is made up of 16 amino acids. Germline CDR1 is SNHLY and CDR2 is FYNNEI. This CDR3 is CASKGGTSGSYNEQFF. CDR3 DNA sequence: TGTGCCAGCAAAGGAGGGACTAGCGGGAGCTACAATGAGCAGTTCTTC.

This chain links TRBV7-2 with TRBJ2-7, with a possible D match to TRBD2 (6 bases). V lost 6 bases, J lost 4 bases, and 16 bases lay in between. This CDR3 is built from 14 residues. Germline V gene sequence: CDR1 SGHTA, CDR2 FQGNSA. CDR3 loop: CASSRTGGEYEQYF. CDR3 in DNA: TGTGCCAGCAGTCGGACGGGCGGGGAGTACGAGCAGTACTTC. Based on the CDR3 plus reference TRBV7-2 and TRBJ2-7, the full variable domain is GAGVSQSPSNKVTEKGKDVELRCDPISGHTALYWYRQSLGQGLEFLIYFQGNSAPDKSGLPSDRFSAERTGGSVSTLTIQRTQQEDSAVYLCASSRTGGEYEQYFGPGTRLTVT.

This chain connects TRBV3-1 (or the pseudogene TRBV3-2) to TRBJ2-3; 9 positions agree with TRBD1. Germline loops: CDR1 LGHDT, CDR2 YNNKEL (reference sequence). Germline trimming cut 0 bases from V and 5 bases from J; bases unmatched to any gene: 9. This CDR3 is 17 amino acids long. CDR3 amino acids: CASSQDAPTGGRDTQYF. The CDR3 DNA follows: TGTGCCAGCAGCCAAGATGCCCCAACAGGGGGCAGAGATACGCAGTATTTT.

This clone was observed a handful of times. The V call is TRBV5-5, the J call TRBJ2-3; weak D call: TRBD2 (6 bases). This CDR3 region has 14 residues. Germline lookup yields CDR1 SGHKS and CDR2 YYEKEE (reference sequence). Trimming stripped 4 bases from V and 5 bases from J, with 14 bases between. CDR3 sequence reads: CASSRSGGVDTQYF. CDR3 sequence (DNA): TGTGCCAGCAGCCGTAGCGGAGGAGTAGATACGCAGTATTTT.

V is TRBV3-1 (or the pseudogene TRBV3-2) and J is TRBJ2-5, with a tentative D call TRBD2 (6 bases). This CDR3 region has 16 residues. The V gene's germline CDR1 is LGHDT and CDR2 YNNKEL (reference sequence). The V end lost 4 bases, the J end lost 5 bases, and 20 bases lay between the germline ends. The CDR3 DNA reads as TGTGCCAGCAGCCCTCGCGAGAGGGATGCGGGGGAGACCCAGTACTTC. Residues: CASSPRERDAGETQYF.

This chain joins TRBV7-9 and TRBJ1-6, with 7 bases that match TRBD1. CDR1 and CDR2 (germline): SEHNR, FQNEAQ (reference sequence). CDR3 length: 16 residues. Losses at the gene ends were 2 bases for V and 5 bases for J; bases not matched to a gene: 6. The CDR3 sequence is CASSLIRGQNNSPLHF. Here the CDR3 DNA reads TGTGCCAGCAGCTTAATAAGGGGACAGAATAATTCACCCCTCCACTTT.

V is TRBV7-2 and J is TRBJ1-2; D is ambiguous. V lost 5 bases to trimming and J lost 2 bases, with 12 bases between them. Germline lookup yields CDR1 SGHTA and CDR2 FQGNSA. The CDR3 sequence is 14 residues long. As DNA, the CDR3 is TGTGCCAGCAGCCCTGCTACCGCAAACTATGGCTACACCTTC. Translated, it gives CASSPATANYGYTF.

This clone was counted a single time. Written as DNA, the CDR3 is TGTGCCAGCAGGCAGGGAGGGGAGCCTGCGGGCTACACCTTC. Translating gives CASRQGGEPAGYTF. J is TRBJ1-2 and V is TRBV28, with D perhaps matching TRBD1 (5 bases). V was cut by 6 bases and J by 8 bases, with 19 bases left in between. The germline V gene has CDR1 MDHEN and CDR2 SYDVKM. The CDR3 length is 14 residues.

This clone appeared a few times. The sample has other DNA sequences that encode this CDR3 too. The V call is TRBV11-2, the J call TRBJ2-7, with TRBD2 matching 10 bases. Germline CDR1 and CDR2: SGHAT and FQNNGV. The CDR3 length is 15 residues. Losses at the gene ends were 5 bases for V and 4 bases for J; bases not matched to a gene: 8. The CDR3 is CASSRGSSGSYEQYF. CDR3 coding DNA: TGTGCCAGCAGCCGCGGTTCTAGCGGGAGTTACGAGCAGTACTTC. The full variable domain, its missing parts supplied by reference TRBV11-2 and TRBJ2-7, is EAGVAQSPRYKIIEKRQSVAFWCNPISGHATLYWYQQILGQGPKLLIQFQNNGVVDDSQLPKDRFSAERLKGVDSTLKIQPAKLEDSAVYLCASSRGSSGSYEQYFGPGTRLTVT.

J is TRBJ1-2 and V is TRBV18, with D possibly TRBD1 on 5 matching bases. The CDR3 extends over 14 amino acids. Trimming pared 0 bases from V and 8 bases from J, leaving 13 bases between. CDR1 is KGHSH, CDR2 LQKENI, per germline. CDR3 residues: CASSPPTVSTGYTF. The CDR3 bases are TGTGCCAGCTCACCACCGACAGTTTCAACAGGCTACACCTTC.

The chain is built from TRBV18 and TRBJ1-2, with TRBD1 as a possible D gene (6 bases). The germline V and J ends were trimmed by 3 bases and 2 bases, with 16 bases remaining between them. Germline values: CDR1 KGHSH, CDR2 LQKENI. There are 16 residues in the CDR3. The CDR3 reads CASSPTSEGHNYGYTF. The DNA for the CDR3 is TGTGCCAGCTCACCTACCAGCGAGGGACACAACTATGGCTACACCTTC.

CDR3 sequence reads: CASSRVETVNQPQHF. CDR3 coding DNA: TGTGCCAGCTCACGGGTCGAGACAGTCAATCAGCCCCAGCATTTT. The chain employs TRBV18 and TRBJ1-5; D is perhaps TRBD1 (5 bases). Per the germline V gene, CDR1 is KGHSH and CDR2 is LQKENI. The CDR3 is 15 amino acids. V shed 4 bases and J shed 3 bases, with 13 bases lying between them.

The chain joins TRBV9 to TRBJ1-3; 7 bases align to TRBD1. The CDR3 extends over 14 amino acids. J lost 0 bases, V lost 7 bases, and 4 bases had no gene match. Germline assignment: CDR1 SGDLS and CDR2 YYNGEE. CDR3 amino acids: CASGRDSSGNTIYF. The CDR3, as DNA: TGTGCCAGCGGCCGGGACAGCTCTGGAAACACCATATATTTT.

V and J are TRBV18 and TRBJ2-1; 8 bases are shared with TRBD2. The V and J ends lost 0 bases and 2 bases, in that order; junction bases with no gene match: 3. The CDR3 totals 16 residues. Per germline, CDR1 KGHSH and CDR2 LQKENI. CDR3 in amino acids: CASSPPGSGTYNEQFF. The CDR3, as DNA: TGTGCCAGCTCACCACCGGGTAGCGGGACCTACAATGAGCAGTTCTTC.

As DNA, the CDR3 is TGTGCCAGTAGTACCAGACGGGCCAGCGGGAGGGCGGATGAGCAGTTCTTC. Protein: CASSTRRASGRADEQFF. The chain is built from TRBV19 and TRBJ2-1, with TRBD2 identical over 10 bases. The CDR3 loop spans 17 amino acids. The germline gives CDR1 LNHDA, CDR2 SQIVND (reference sequence). Trimming removed 4 bases from V and 8 bases from J; junction bases left unmatched: 14.

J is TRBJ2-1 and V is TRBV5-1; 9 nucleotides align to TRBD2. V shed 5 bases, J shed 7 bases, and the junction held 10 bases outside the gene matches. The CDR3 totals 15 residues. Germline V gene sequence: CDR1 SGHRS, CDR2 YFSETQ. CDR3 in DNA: TGCGCCAGCAGTCAACCCCTAGCGGGAAGGAATGAGCAGTTCTTC. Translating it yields CASSQPLAGRNEQFF. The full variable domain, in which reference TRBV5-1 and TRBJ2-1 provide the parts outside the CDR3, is KAGVTQTPRYLIKTRGQQVTLSCSPISGHRSVSWYQQTPGQGLQFLFEYFSETQRNKGNFPGRFSGRQFSNSRSEMNVSTLELGDSALYLCASSQPLAGRNEQFFGPGTRLTVL.

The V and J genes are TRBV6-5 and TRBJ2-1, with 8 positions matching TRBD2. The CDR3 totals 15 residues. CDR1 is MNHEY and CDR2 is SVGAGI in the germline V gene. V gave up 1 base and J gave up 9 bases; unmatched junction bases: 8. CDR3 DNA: TGTGCCAGCAGTTACTTCGGGAGGGCGTCAGGTGAGCAGTTCTTC. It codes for CASSYFGRASGEQFF.